This T cell receptor beta chain derives from a study of shared clonotypes between healthy human individuals. The wider study: Each donor contributed plates that comprised three CD4 naive, three CD4 memory, two CD8 naive and one CD8 memory.

Naive CD8 isolation took CD45RO-negative cells positively selected for CCR7 and excluded terminally differentiated effector memory CD45RA+ cells. To note about this clone: Antigen unknown.

Splitting of each subset's genomic DNA was done evenly across several immunoSEQ plates. Measured with immunoSEQ multiplex PCR; TCRdb has only the in-frame clones, and not every one. Here the sample spans about 650,000 clones, nearly 97% being singletons. Study-wide findings and caveats: In a few donors, about 5% of naive CD4 clonotypes appeared in common. Generally, naive subsets (rather than memory subsets) showed larger estimated richness.

Germline CDR1 MGHRA, CDR2 YSYEKL. The CDR3 length is 15 residues. The V gene lost 1 base and the J gene lost 6 bases, with 16 bases spanning the gap. Sequencing was done on a sample of naive CD8+ T cells sorted from blood. The TCR comes from a woman younger than 45 in good health. The V and J genes are TRBV4-1 and TRBJ2-7, with a tentative D call TRBD2 (5 bases). The CDR3 coding sequence is TGCGCCAGCAGCCAAGGGCTAGCCATTATCTCCGAGCAGTACTTC. Its protein product is CASSQGLAIISEQYF.